What follows is one TCR beta chain and its context. The data were taken from a study of CD8+ T cells in alopecia areata. Noted treatment: oral pan-JAK inhibitor, 5-10 mg twice daily. Extraction and reverse transcription of RNA yielded cDNA as the sequencing template. Using immunoSEQ multiplex PCR, the repertoire was profiled, and TCRdb retains in-frame clones only, with some absent. This table has about 88,000 clones, roughly two fifths appearing once. The CDR3 loop spans 15 amino acids. V lost 3 bases, J lost 5 bases, and 16 bases lay in between. The germline gives CDR1 MGHRA, CDR2 YSYEKL. The receptor was derived from a human donor with alopecia areata. This rearrangement joins TRBV4-1 to TRBJ2-5; D is perhaps TRBD2 (5 bases). Sample: CD8+ T cells sorted from blood, taken at week 24, from a patient treated with tofacitinib. The CDR3 loop is CASSHTTSWQETQYF. DNA of the CDR3: TGCGCCAGCAGCCATACAACTAGTTGGCAGGAGACCCAGTACTTC.